This TCR beta chain was identified during a study of blood T cell repertoires in COVID-19. Across the study: Specimens from acute and convalescent COVID-19 originated in the United States, Italy and Spain. Sample material is recorded as cDNA or gDNA derived from T cells, B-cell-depleted T cells, or PBMCs.

Unmatched junction bases numbered 9, after V lost 1 base and J lost 7 bases. CDR3 length: 16 amino acids. Germline CDR1 reads SGHTA; CDR2 reads FQGNSA. The authors' processing: Amplifying reference gene primers gave estimates of nucleated cell counts. Some clones are missing from TCRdb's copy, which holds only in-frame ones; the method was immunoSEQ multiplex PCR. The DNA was the basis for D and trimming; V, J and clone size are from that table. The table records about 120,000 clones, 75% to 85% of them present only once. Sequencing used peripheral blood. The V and J genes are TRBV7-2 and TRBJ2-4; TRBD1 matches 8 bases. The origin of this receptor is a woman of 80 years or more with acute or convalescent COVID-19. CDR3 protein: CASSLVGTGGDNIQYF. The CDR3 DNA sequence: TGTGCCAGCAGCTTAGTCGGGACAGGAGGGGACAACATTCAGTACTTC.